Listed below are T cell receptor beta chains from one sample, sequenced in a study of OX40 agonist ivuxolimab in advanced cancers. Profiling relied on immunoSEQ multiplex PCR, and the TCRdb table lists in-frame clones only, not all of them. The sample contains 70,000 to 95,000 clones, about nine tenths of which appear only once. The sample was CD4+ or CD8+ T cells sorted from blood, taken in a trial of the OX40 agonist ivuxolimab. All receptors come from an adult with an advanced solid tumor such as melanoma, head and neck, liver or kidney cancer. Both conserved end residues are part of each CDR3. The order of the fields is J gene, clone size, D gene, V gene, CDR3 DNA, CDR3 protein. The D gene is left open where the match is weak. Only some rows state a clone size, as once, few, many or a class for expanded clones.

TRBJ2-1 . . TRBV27 TGTGCCAGCAGTTCGGACCTCGGGATGACCCCCCGACCCAATGAGCAGTTCTTC CASSSDLGMTPRPNEQFF
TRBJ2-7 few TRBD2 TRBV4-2 TGTGCCAGCAGCTGGAGCGGGGGGAGCTCCTACGAGCAGTACTTC CASSWSGGSSYEQYF
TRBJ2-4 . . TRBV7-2 TGTGCCAGCAGCTTAGCCGCGTCCAGGGGATTCGAAAACATTCAGTACTTC CASSLAASRGFENIQYF
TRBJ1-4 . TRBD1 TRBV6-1 TGTGCCAGCAGTGATCAGGACAGGCCCAATGAAAAACTGTTTTTT CASSDQDRPNEKLFF
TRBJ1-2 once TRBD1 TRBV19 TGTGCCAGTCGCTCAGGACAGGGAGCTAACTATGGCTACACCTTC CASRSGQGANYGYTF
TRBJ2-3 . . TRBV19 TGTGCCAGTAGTATTATGAGACAGAGCACAGATACGCAGTATTTT CASSIMRQSTDTQYF
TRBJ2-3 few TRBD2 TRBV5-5 TGTGCCAGCAGCTCAATAGCGGGGGAGACAGATACGCAGTATTTT CASSSIAGETDTQYF
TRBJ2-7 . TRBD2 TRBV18 TGTGCCAGCTCACCAACTAGCGGGAGTAACGAGCAGTACTTC CASSPTSGSNEQYF
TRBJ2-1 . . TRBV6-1 TGTGCCAGCAGTGAAGCGTCTAGGCAGGAGCAGTTCTTC CASSEASRQEQFF
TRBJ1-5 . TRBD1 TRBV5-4 TGTGCCAGCAGTCCCGGACAGGGCCTCAATCAGCCCCAGCATTTT CASSPGQGLNQPQHF
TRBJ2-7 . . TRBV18 TGTGCCAGCTCGATGCAGGAACTCTACGAGCAGTACTTC CASSMQELYEQYF
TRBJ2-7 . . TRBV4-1 TGCGCCAGCAGCCAAGGTCCAGCCCCGTCCGAGCAGTACTTC CASSQGPAPSEQYF
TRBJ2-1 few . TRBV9 TGTGCCAGCAGCAAAAGAGGGCTTTCCTACAATGAGCAGTTCTTC CASSKRGLSYNEQFF
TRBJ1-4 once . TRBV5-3 TGTGCCAGAAGCTTTGGACAGAATGAAAAACTGTTTTTT CARSFGQNEKLFF
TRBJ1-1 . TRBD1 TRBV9 TGTGCCAGCAGCGCTACAACAGGGGGCACTGAAGCTTTCTTT CASSATTGGTEAFF
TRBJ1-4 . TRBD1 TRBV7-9 TGTGCCAGCAGCTTGTCCGGGACAGAAAATCTGTTTTTT CASSLSGTENLFF
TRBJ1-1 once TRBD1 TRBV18 TGTGCCAGCTCACAGGGGGATGTCAGGGGGACTGAAGCTTTCTTT CASSQGDVRGTEAFF
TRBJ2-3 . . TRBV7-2 TGTGCCAGCAGCTTAGGTCCAGGTATAGACACAGATACGCAGTATTTT CASSLGPGIDTDTQYF
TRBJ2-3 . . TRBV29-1 TGCAGCGTTGAAACAGGGACTATAGCAGATACGCAGTATTTT CSVETGTIADTQYF
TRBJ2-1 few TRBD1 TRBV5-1 TGCGCCAGCAGCTATACAGGGGGCTCCTACAATGAGCAGTTCTTC CASSYTGGSYNEQFF
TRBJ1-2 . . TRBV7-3 TGTGCCAGCAGCTTAATGCCCGGGGAAGTAGGGGGCTACACCTTC CASSLMPGEVGGYTF
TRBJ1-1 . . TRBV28 TGTGCCAGCAGCTGGGGGGGGGACACCCTGAACACTGAAGCTTTCTTT CASSWGGDTLNTEAFF
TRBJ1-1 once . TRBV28 TGTGCCAGCAGTTTAAACCAAAACACTGAAGCTTTCTTT CASSLNQNTEAFF
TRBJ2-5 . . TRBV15 TGTGCCACCGGTTTGGAGGGCCAAGAGACCCAGTACTTC CATGLEGQETQYF
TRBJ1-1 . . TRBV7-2 TGTGCCAGCAGCTTGGGAGGGCCCCCGAACACTGAAGCTTTCTTT CASSLGGPPNTEAFF
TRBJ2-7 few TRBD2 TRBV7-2 TGTGCCAGCAGCGTAGGACTAGCGGGAGGAGGGTACGAGCAGTACTTC CASSVGLAGGGYEQYF
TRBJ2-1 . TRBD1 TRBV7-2 TGTGCCAGCAGCTCCGCAGGGGGCGGTTACAATGAGCAGTTCTTC CASSSAGGGYNEQFF